This TCR beta chain was obtained from a study of response to subunit inactivated influenza vaccine. This clonotype was seen more than once but under ten times. Its antigen is still unknown. Trimming took 10 bases from V and 1 from J; bases not matched to a gene: 8. In germline, CDR1 is SEHNR, CDR2 FQNEAQ (reference sequence). The CDR3 loop spans 15 amino acids. Study findings and constraints: With each seasonal influenza vaccination, the authors suggested, few new T cells are recruited.

TCRdb processed the RT-PCR reads anew with MiXCR; each CDR3 protein has one entry. In the table there are approximately 530,000 distinct CDR3 sequences, 10% to 15% of which are singletons. The V call is TRBV7-9, the J call TRBJ2-3; 10 positions agree with TRBD1. This specimen consisted of PBMCs from blood, obtained about 40 days after vaccination. The origin of this receptor is a man aged 50-59 years who received an inactivated influenza vaccine. The CDR3 is CAITSGTGGTDTQYF. The CDR3 nucleotides read TGTGCCATCACGAGCGGGACAGGGGGCACAGATACGCAGTATTTT.